These 14 T cell receptor beta chains share one sample of origin, sequenced in a study of blood T cell repertoires in COVID-19. Profiled with immunoSEQ multiplex PCR; TCRdb holds only in-frame clones, not every one. The table lists more than 30,000 clones, around 87% of them singletons. The specimen was peripheral blood. The receptors here all came from a man aged 60 to 69 with active COVID-19.

The rearrangement uses TRBV3-1 (or the pseudogene TRBV3-2) and TRBJ1-1; D perhaps matches TRBD1 (6 bases). The CDR3 contains 17 residues. V dropped 3 bases and J dropped 0 bases, with 17 bases sitting between them. CDR1 and CDR2 from the germline V gene are LGHDT and YNNKEL (reference sequence). This chain's CDR3 is CASSQGSPWTVNTEAFF. CDR3 bases: TGTGCCAGCAGCCAGGGTTCTCCCTGGACAGTGAACACTGAAGCTTTCTTT.

The V gene is TRBV7-6, the J gene TRBJ2-1, with 8 bases fitting TRBD1. Trimming at V came to 5 bases and at J to 9 bases, leaving 12 bases not matched to a gene. CDR3 length equals 15 residues. The V gene's germline CDR1 is SGHVS and CDR2 FNYEAQ. CDR3 region: CASSIEGQGRSEQFF. The DNA of the CDR3 is TGTGCCAGCAGCATCGAAGGACAGGGAAGGAGTGAGCAGTTCTTC.

The V call is TRBV6-5, the J call TRBJ2-2, with a possible D match to TRBD2 (5 bases). Trimming removed 5 bases at V and 4 bases at J, with 8 bases between. The CDR3 has 13 amino acids. Germline V lookup: CDR1 MNHEY, CDR2 SVGAGI. The CDR3 spells CASSTRVTGELFF. The CDR3 nucleotides read TGTGCCAGCAGTACGAGGGTCACCGGGGAGCTGTTTTTT.

The CDR3 reads CASRALAGGPADTQYF. The CDR3, as DNA: TGTGCCAGCAGGGCATTGGCGGGAGGGCCAGCAGATACGCAGTATTTT. J is TRBJ2-3 and V is TRBV27; 9 bases agree with TRBD2. With 6 bases clipped from V and 4 bases from J, the junction kept 11 bases outside the gene matches. This CDR3 contains 16 residues. Germline values: CDR1 MNHEY, CDR2 SMNVEV (reference sequence).

This clone was recorded once. V is TRBV5-6 and J is TRBJ1-1; D possibly corresponds to TRBD1 (6 bases). The V end was cut by 5 bases, the J end by 10 bases, with 24 bases between. The germline V gene encodes CDR1 SGHDT and CDR2 YYEEEE. There are 15 residues in the CDR3. CDR3 nucleotides: TGTGCCAGCAGTCCGTTGGATGAGACAGGTAAAAGAGCTTTCTTT. Amino acid sequence: CASSPLDETGKRAFF.

This chain joins TRBV5-4 and TRBJ2-5; TRBD2 aligns across 7 bases. This CDR3 comprises 14 residues. The junction had 8 bases not matched to a gene; V was cut back by 4 bases and J by 5 bases. Per the germline V gene, CDR1 is SGHNT and CDR2 is YYREEE (reference sequence). The DNA of the CDR3 is TGTGCCAGCAGCCGAGAAGCGGGGTGGGAGACCCAGTACTTC. Translated: CASSREAGWETQYF.

V usage is TRBV6-5 and J usage is TRBJ1-1, with 11 bases identical to TRBD1. The CDR3 is 15 amino acids. V trimming: 6 bases; J trimming: 5 bases; junction bases outside the gene matches: 8. The germline V gene encodes CDR1 MNHEY and CDR2 SVGAGI. The CDR3 region is CASSAGTGGWTEAFF. The CDR3 DNA reads TGTGCCAGCAGCGCCGGGACAGGGGGATGGACTGAAGCTTTCTTT.

The V call is TRBV5-1, the J call TRBJ1-1; D is uncertain. There are 12 residues in the CDR3. Trimming shortened V by 2 bases and J by 8 bases, and 10 bases separated the two germline ends. Germline V gives CDR1 SGHRS, CDR2 YFSETQ. For the CDR3, the DNA is TGCGCCAGCAGCTTATCATTCGGGGAAGCTTTCTTT. It specifies CASSLSFGEAFF. The whole variable domain, remainder taken from reference TRBV5-1 and TRBJ1-1, is KAGVTQTPRYLIKTRGQQVTLSCSPISGHRSVSWYQQTPGQGLQFLFEYFSETQRNKGNFPGRFSGRQFSNSRSEMNVSTLELGDSALYLCASSLSFGEAFFGQGTRLTVV.

The J gene is TRBJ1-4, the V gene TRBV5-8, with 8 positions matching TRBD1. The CDR3 consists of 15 residues. The J segment lost 6 bases and the V segment lost 4 bases, leaving 8 bases of the junction unmatched. CDR1 is SGHTS and CDR2 is YDEGEE in the germline V gene. The CDR3 nucleotides are TGTGCCAGCAGCGCTCTACAGGGGGTTCATGAAAAACTGTTTTTT. This gives the protein CASSALQGVHEKLFF.

The genes are TRBV6-6 and TRBJ1-4; 9 bases align to TRBD1. Germline-derived CDR1 and CDR2 are MNHNY and SVGAGI (reference sequence). The CDR3 is made up of 14 amino acids. Germline trimming cut 7 bases from V and 8 bases from J; bases unmatched to any gene: 8. This CDR3 is CASKRDRELEKLFF. CDR3 DNA: TGTGCCAGCAAAAGGGACAGGGAGTTGGAAAAACTGTTTTTT.

This chain connects TRBV7-9 to TRBJ1-2; 12 bases agree with TRBD1. This CDR3 has 17 residues. Germline loops: CDR1 SEHNR, CDR2 FQNEAQ (reference sequence). V was pared by 5 bases and J by 3 bases, with 10 bases of the junction left unmatched. CDR3 sequence: CASSLGQGAREYYGYTF. The CDR3 DNA is TGTGCCAGCAGCCTGGGACAGGGGGCGCGGGAGTACTATGGCTACACCTTC.

This clone was counted a few times. The chain uses TRBV7-9 and TRBJ1-2; 7 bases are shared with TRBD1. The CDR3 is made up of 14 amino acids. CDR1 SEHNR and CDR2 FQNEAQ come from the germline V gene (reference sequence). Unmatched junction bases numbered 5, after V lost 5 bases and J lost 2 bases. As DNA, the CDR3 is TGTGCCAGCAGCACCCCGACAGGGAACTATGGCTACACCTTC. Its translation: CASSTPTGNYGYTF.

V usage is TRBV9 and J usage is TRBJ1-4, with 8 bases matching TRBD1. Germline values: CDR1 SGDLS, CDR2 YYNGEE. CDR3 size: 15 residues. The CDR3 spells CASSSDLTGDEKLFF. In DNA, the CDR3 is TGTGCTAGCTCCAGCGATTTGACAGGGGATGAAAAACTGTTTTTT.

The chain uses TRBV7-3 and TRBJ2-5; D is possibly TRBD2 (7 bases). Trimming took off 2 bases at V and 3 bases at J, with 13 bases between the two ends. CDR1 and CDR2 from the germline V gene are SGHTA and FQGTGA. This CDR3 has 15 amino acids. DNA for the CDR3: TGTGCCAGCAGCTTAGGGCGGGGGCCCGAAGAGACCCAGTACTTC. Protein: CASSLGRGPEETQYF.